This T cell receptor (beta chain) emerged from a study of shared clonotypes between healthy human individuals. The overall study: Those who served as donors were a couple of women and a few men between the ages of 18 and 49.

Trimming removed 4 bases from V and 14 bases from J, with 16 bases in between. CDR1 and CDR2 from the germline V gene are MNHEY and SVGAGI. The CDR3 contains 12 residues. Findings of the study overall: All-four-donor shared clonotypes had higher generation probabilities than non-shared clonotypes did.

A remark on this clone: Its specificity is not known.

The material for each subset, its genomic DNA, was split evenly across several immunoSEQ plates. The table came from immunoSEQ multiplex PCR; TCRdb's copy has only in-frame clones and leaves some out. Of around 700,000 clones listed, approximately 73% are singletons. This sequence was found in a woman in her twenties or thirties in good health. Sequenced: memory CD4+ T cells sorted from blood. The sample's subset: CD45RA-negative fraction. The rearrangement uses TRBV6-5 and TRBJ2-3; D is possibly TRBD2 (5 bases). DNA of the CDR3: TGTGCCAGCAGTTCTTCCGGGATTCGATGGTATTTT. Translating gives CASSSSGIRWYF.